This TCR beta chain was found in a study of regulatory T cells in long-lasting Graves disease. Whole-study findings and limits: There was favoring of TRBV28, TRBJ1-2 and TRBJ2-5 in persistent disease.

Through Arm-PCR of CDR3 regions and iRepertoire HTBI primers, TCR beta libraries were built. TCRdb reprocessed the multiplex PCR reads via MiXCR and lists one record per CDR3 protein. Altogether around 480,000 distinct CDR3 sequences are present, 15% to 20% being singletons, with the ten largest covering 20% to 30%. Germline V gene data show CDR1 as MNHEY and CDR2 as SMNVEV (reference sequence). This CDR3 spans 20 amino acids. The V and J ends lost 1 base and 1 base respectively, with 23 bases between them. As regards this clonotype: Its matching antigen is unknown.

Time point defined: newly diagnosed GD, antithyroid drugs for less than 3 months. Researchers made the TCR library from RNA that was extracted from PBMCs. An endocrinology unit in Xi'an, China, supplied the patients. These same records also appear under a second study, on T cells in Graves' hyperthyroidism and ophthalmopathy. That work contributes: Across 18 months, stable Graves' hyperthyroidism was marked by no progression to ophthalmopathy. These patients, aged 18 to 65, had recently diagnosed hyperthyroidism lasting under 2 months.

The genes are TRBV27 and TRBJ2-1; D possibly corresponds to TRBD2 (7 bases). This TCR came from a middle-aged woman with Graves disease. This specimen consisted of peripheral blood mononuclear cells (PBMCs), obtained at new diagnosis, from a patient treated with antithyroid drugs. This CDR3 is CASSLYWGEGSGASYNEQFF. The CDR3 coding sequence is TGTGCCAGCAGTTTATATTGGGGGGAGGGTTCAGGGGCATCCTACAATGAGCAGTTCTTC.